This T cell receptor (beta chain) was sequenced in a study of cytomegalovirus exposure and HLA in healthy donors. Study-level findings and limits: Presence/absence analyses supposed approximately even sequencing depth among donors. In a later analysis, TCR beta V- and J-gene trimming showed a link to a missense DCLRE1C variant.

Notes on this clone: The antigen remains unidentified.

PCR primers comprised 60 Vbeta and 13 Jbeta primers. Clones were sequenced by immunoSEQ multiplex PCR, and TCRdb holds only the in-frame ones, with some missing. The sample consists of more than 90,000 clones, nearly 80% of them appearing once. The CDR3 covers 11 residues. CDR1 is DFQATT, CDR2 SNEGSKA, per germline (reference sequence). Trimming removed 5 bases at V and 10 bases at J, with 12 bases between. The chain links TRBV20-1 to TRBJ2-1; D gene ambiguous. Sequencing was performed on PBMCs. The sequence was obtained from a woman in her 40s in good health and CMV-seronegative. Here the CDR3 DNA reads TGCAGTGCTCCCATGCCCAGAGAGCAGTTCTTC. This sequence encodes CSAPMPREQFF.